The sequence of this T cell receptor (beta chain) was determined in a study of CD8 T cells in cerebrospinal fluid in Alzheimer's disease (dated by TCRdb to the early 2020s). About the study as a whole: The study used two single-cell methods, plate-based nested PCR sequencing and droplet-based sequencing, to evaluate clonal expansion of CSF T cells. CSF gene-expression analysis, which included Parkinson's disease patients, covered under 30 samples in total. The study examined whether cerebrospinal fluid from healthy elderly individuals and from patients with neurodegenerative disease contained clonally expanded T cells. In the droplet-based CSF analysis comparing patients with controls, roughly 10 healthy controls (fewer than 11,000 cells) and roughly 10 patients with MCI or Alzheimer's disease (10,391 cells) were included.

The CDR3 covers 16 residues, taking in both the cysteine and the phenylalanine. The DNA is not on file. Reading the germline V gene gives CDR1 SGHRS and CDR2 YFSETQ. Its frequency places this clonotype as medium-sized (0.01 to 0.1%); no count is recorded. Its antigen is currently not known. Every participant was in good physical condition and had no acute infectious disease. A live/dead marker was used to sort live CSF cells for droplet-based sequencing. CSF was obtained by lumbar puncture, and immune cells were pelleted by centrifugation at 300g. CSF samples were checked for red blood cells, and any sample contaminated with blood was excluded. CSF cells were cryopreserved by placing the cells in freezing medium, freezing the cells overnight at -80 degrees C, and then storing the cells in liquid nitrogen. Before analysis, CSF samples were stored for less than six months. Here is what the overall study found, with its caveats: The authors cautioned that detecting EBV-specific TCRs in CSF does not establish a causal link between EBV and Alzheimer's disease. The overall clonality comparison included only samples with detectable clones (around eleven healthy, 5 MCI, 5 AD, 6 PD). The largest CSF clone made up a higher percentage of TCRs in patients with MCI or Alzheimer's disease than in controls. The EBV-specific clones were neither the most highly expanded clones nor enriched among patients. In pooled data, a highly expanded clone (at least 3% of TCRs) occurred in 1 of 10 healthy subjects versus most of the 6 Alzheimer's patients.

Library preparation was by 10x single-cell sequencing. 10X Genomics single-cell V(D)J and 5' gene-expression libraries were used to profile CSF cells. CSF single-cell TCR libraries were sequenced on an Illumina NextSeq550. In the authors' own workflow: V(D)J reads were aligned to the vdj-GRCh38 alts ensemble 2.0.0 reference and processed with the Cell Ranger vdj pipeline. Cell barcodes sharing the same set of productive CDR3 nucleotide sequences were defined as clonotypes. To connect clonality with transcriptional profiles, clonotype information was added to the gene-expression metadata in Seurat v3.0. Exclusion was applied to CSF cells with more than 1,800 genes, more than 7,500 UMIs or more than 10% mitochondrial reads. To identify TCRs with known antigen specificity, CDR3-beta sequences were compared against VDJdb. Network analysis of clone sharing used the R package qgraph and included only TCRs with complete alpha and beta chains. Once TCRdb had reprocessed the reads, it stored one entry per CDR3 protein sequence and supplied no DNA. TCRdb, not the authors, supplied the V and J calls. This sample's clone table shows over 950 distinct CDR3 sequences. The biggest ten clones account for more than 7.5% of the sample.

This chain joins TRBV5-1 to TRBJ2-1; TCRdb proposes TRBD2, but this gene call is untestable without DNA. Input material: cerebrospinal fluid. The sequence was obtained from a human donor in good health. The encoded CDR3 is CASSPTAGLAGNEQFF.